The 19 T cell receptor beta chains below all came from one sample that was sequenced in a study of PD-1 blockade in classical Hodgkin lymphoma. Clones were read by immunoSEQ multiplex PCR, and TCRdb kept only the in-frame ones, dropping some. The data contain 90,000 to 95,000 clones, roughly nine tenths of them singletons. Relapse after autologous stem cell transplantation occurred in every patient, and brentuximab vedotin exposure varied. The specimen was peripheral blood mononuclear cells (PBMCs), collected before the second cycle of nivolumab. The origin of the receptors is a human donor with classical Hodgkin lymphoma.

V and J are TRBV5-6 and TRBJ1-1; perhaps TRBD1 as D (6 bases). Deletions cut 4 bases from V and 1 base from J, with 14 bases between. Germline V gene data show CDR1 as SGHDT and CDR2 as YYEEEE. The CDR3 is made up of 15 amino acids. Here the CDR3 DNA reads TGTGCCAGCAGCCGATTCGACAGGACGAACACTGAAGCTTTCTTT. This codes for CASSRFDRTNTEAFF.

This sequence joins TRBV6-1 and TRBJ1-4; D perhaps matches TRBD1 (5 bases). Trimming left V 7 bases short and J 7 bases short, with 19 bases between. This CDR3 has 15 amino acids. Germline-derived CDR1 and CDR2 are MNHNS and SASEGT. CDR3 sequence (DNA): TGTGCCAGCACCAGCCCGGGGGGGGGAGGTGAAAAACTGTTTTTT. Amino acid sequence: CASTSPGGGGEKLFF.

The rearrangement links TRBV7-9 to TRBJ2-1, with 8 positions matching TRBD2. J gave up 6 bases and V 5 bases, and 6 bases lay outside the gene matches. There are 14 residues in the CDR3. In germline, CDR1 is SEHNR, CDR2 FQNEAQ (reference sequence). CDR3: CASSLSTSANEQFF. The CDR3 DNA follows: TGTGCCAGCAGCCTTTCGACTAGCGCCAATGAGCAGTTCTTC.

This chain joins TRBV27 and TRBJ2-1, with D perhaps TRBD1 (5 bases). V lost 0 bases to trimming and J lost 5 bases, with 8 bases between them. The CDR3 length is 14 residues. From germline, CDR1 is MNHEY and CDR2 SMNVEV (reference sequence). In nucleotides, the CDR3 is TGTGCCAGCAGTTTATCCGCAGGGAACAATGAGCAGTTCTTC. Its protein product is CASSLSAGNNEQFF.

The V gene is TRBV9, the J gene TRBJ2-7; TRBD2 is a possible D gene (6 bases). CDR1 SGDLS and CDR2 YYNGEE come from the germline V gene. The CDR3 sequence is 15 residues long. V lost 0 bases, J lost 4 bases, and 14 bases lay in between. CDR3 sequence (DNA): TGTGCCAGCAGCGTAGGGGCTAGCGAGATGTACGAGCAGTACTTC. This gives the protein CASSVGASEMYEQYF.

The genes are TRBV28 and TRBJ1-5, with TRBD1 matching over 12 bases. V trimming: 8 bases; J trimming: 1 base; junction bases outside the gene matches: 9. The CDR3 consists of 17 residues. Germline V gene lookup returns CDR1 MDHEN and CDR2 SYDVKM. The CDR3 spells CASYSGTGGESNQPQHF. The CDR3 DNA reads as TGTGCCAGCTACTCGGGGACAGGGGGCGAGAGCAATCAGCCCCAGCATTTT. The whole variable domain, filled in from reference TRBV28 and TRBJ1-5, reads DVKVTQSSRYLVKRTGEKVFLECVQDMDHENMFWYRQDPGLGLRLIYFSYDVKMKEKGDIPEGYSVSREKKERFSLILESASTNQTSMYLCASYSGTGGESNQPQHFGDGTRLSIL.

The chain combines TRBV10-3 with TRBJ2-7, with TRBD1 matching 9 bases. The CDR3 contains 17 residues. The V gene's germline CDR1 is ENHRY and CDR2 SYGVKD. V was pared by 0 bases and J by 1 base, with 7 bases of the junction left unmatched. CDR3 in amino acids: CAISESTRQGGSYEQYF. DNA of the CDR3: TGTGCCATCAGTGAGTCGACTAGACAGGGGGGGTCCTACGAGCAGTACTTC.

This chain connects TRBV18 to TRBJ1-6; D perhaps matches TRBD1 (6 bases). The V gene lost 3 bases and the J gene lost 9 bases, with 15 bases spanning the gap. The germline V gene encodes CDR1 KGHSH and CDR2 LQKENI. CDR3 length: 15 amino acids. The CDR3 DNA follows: TGTGCCAGCTCACCGGTCGGGGGCGAAGGTTCACCCCTCCACTTT. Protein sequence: CASSPVGGEGSPLHF.

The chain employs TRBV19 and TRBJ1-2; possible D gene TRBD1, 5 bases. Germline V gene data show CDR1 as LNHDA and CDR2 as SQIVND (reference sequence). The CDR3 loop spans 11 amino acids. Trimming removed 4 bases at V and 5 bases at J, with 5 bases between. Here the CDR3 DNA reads TGTGCCAGTAGTAGGGGGTATGGCTACACCTTC. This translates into CASSRGYGYTF.

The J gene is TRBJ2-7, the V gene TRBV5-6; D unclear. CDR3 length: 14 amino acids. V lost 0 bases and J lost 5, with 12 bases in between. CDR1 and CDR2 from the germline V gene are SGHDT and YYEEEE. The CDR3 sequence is CASSLARRAHEQYF. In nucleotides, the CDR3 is TGTGCCAGCAGCTTGGCCCGTAGGGCCCACGAGCAGTACTTC.

The CDR3 DNA sequence: TGTGCCAGCAGCTTAGGACTAGCGGGCCCTACAGATACGCAGTATTTT. It translates to CASSLGLAGPTDTQYF. V usage is TRBV7-2 and J usage is TRBJ2-3, with 10 bases aligning to TRBD2. V lost 1 base to trimming and J lost 3 bases; unmatched junction nucleotides: 4. CDR1 and CDR2 (germline): SGHTA, FQGNSA. The length of the CDR3 is 16 residues.

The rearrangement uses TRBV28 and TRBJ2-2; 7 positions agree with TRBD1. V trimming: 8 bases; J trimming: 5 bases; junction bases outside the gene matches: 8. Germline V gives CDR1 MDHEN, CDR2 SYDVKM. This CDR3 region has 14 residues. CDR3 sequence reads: CASLQGSRTGELFF. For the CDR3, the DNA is TGTGCCAGCCTACAGGGGAGTAGGACCGGGGAGCTGTTTTTT. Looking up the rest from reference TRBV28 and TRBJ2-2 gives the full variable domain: DVKVTQSSRYLVKRTGEKVFLECVQDMDHENMFWYRQDPGLGLRLIYFSYDVKMKEKGDIPEGYSVSREKKERFSLILESASTNQTSMYLCASLQGSRTGELFFGEGSRLTVL.

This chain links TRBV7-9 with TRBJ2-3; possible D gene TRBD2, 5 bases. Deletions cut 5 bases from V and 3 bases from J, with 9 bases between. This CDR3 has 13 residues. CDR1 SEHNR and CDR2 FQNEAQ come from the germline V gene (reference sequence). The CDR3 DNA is TGTGCCAGCAGCCGGGGTGGTACAGATACGCAGTATTTT. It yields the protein CASSRGGTDTQYF.

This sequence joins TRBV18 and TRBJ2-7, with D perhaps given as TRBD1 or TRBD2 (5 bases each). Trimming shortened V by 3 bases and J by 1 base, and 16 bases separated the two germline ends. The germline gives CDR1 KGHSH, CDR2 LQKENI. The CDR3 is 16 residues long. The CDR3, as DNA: TGTGCCAGCTCACCGGACTTCCCGGACATATCCTACGAGCAGTACTTC. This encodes CASSPDFPDISYEQYF.

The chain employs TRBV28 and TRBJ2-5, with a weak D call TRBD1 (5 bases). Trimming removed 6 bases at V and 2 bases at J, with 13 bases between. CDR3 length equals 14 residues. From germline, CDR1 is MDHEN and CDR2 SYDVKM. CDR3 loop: CASSKLQGQETQYF. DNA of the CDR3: TGTGCCAGCAGCAAGTTGCAGGGACAAGAGACCCAGTACTTC.

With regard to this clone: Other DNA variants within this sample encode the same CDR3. CDR3 sequence (DNA): TGTGCCATCAGTGAGTCAAGCGGGGGCTCCTACGAGCAGTACTTC. This translates into CAISESSGGSYEQYF. The chain employs TRBV10-3 and TRBJ2-7, with 8 bases matching TRBD2. This CDR3 contains 15 residues. Germline lookup yields CDR1 ENHRY and CDR2 SYGVKD. The junction had 1 base not matched to a gene; V was cut back by 0 bases and J by 0 bases.

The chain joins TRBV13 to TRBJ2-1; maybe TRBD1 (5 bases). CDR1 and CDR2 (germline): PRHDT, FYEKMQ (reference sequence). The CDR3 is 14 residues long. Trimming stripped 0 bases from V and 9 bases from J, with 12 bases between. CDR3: CASSLGARGGEQFF. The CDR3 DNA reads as TGTGCCAGCAGCTTAGGAGCTAGGGGTGGTGAGCAGTTCTTC. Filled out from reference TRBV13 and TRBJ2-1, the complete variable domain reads AAGVIQSPRHLIKEKRETATLKCYPIPRHDTVYWYQQGPGQDPQFLISFYEKMQSDKGSIPDRFSAQQFSDYHSELNMSSLELGDSALYFCASSLGARGGEQFFGPGTRLTVL.

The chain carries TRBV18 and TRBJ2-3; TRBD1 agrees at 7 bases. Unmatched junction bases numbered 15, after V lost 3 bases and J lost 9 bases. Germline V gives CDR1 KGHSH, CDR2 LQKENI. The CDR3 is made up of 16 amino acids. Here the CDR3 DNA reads TGTGCCAGCTCACCCCGACAGGGTAGCGCCACAGGGACGCAGTATTTT. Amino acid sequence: CASSPRQGSATGTQYF.

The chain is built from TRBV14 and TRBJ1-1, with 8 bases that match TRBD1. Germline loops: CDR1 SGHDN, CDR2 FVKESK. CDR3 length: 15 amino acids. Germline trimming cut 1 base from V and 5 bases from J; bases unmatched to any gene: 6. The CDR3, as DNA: TGTGCCAGCAGCCAAGGCTTCAGGGGGCTTACTGAAGCTTTCTTT. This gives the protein CASSQGFRGLTEAFF.